The 30 T cell receptor beta chains presented below share a single source sample, sequenced in a study of T cells after yellow fever vaccination. TCRdb analysed the 5' RACE reads with MiXCR anew, one entry per CDR3 protein. This sample yields around 310,000 distinct CDR3 sequences, of which 3.6% are seen a single time; about a quarter belongs to the top ten. This specimen consisted of PBMCs, obtained on the day of the yellow fever booster vaccination. The origin of the receptors is a man in his late teens or twenties who received the YFV17D yellow fever vaccine.

The rearrangement links TRBV7-6 to TRBJ1-1; 9 positions match TRBD1. This CDR3 has 16 residues. Germline-derived CDR1 and CDR2 are SGHVS and FNYEAQ. V dropped 5 bases and J dropped 3; count of bases not matched to a gene: 10. The CDR3 spells CASSVGGTGWDTEAFF. CDR3 nucleotide sequence: TGTGCCAGCAGCGTGGGAGGGACAGGGTGGGACACTGAAGCTTTCTTT.

This clonotype was picked up many times. This chain connects TRBV12-3 or TRBV12-4 to TRBJ2-5; weak D call: TRBD2 (7 bases). V was pared by 6 bases and J by 5 bases, with 10 bases between. The CDR3 runs 12 residues. The CDR3 coding sequence is TGTGCCAGCAGGAGGGGGGGGGAGACCCAGTACTTC. Its translation: CASRRGGETQYF.

This clonotype was found many times. V is TRBV18 and J is TRBJ2-7; no clear D gene. Germline assignment: CDR1 KGHSH and CDR2 LQKENI. The CDR3 consists of 15 residues. Between the trimmed V and J ends, which lost 2 bases and 2 bases, there was a span of 13 bases. The CDR3, as DNA: TGTGCCAGCTCACCATGGGGTATCAGGACCTACGAGCAGTACTTC. Its translation is CASSPWGIRTYEQYF.

The chain couples TRBV7-9 to TRBJ1-2; TRBD1 might be the D (6 bases). The length of the CDR3 is 13 residues. Deletions cut 3 bases from V and 8 bases from J, with 13 bases between. Germline lookup yields CDR1 SEHNR and CDR2 FQNEAQ (reference sequence). This chain's CDR3 is CASSFAAGQGYTF. The CDR3 bases are TGTGCCAGCAGCTTTGCCGCCGGACAGGGCTACACCTTC. The entire variable domain, with the rest obtained from reference TRBV7-9 and TRBJ1-2, is as follows: DTGVSQNPRHKITKRGQNVTFRCDPISEHNRLYWYRQTLGQGPEFLTYFQNEAQLEKSRLLSDRFSAERPKGSFSTLEIQRTEQGDSAMYLCASSFAAGQGYTFGSGTRLTVV.

The rearrangement joins TRBV24-1 to TRBJ2-1, with D unclear. In germline, CDR1 is KGHDR, CDR2 SFDVKD. Trimming removed 4 bases from V and 1 base from J, with 10 bases in between. The CDR3 is 15 residues long. The CDR3 protein is CATSEVGISYNEQFF. The CDR3 region has the DNA TGTGCCACCAGTGAGGTAGGGATATCCTACAATGAGCAGTTCTTC.

This clonotype was counted many times. The chain employs TRBV29-1 and TRBJ2-7; D call uncertain. This CDR3 comprises 14 residues. V lost 4 bases and J 1 base, leaving 14 bases between the germline ends. CDR1 and CDR2 from the germline V gene are SQVTM and ANQGSEA. CDR3 loop: CSVVQPLQSYEQYF. In DNA, the CDR3 is TGCAGCGTTGTTCAGCCCCTGCAATCCTACGAGCAGTACTTC.

At least ten counts were recorded for this clonotype. The gene calls are TRBV4-1 and TRBJ1-2; D is unclear. The CDR3 extends over 15 amino acids. Trimming removed 4 bases from V and 5 bases from J, with 17 bases in between. CDR1 is MGHRA, CDR2 YSYEKL, per germline. The CDR3 reads CASSLGVIPVYGYTF. The CDR3 nucleotides read TGCGCCAGCAGCCTCGGGGTGATACCGGTGTATGGCTACACCTTC.

Many counts were recorded for this clonotype. V gene TRBV7-2 combines with J gene TRBJ1-1, with D hard to call. V was cut by 3 bases and J by 3 bases, with 8 bases left in between. This CDR3 comprises 13 residues. The germline CDR1 and CDR2 sequences are SGHTA and FQGNSA. DNA of the CDR3: TGTGCCAGCAGCTTTTACACCCACACTGAAGCTTTCTTT. Encoded protein: CASSFYTHTEAFF.

The genes are TRBV7-3 and TRBJ2-1; 8 bases are shared with TRBD1. The CDR3 has 19 residues. Germline CDR1 and CDR2: SGHTA and FQGTGA. J was trimmed by 7 bases and V by 1 base; bases with no gene match: 18. CDR3 DNA: TGTGCCAGCAGCTTAATCCCCCCCCCGCAGGGGGCGGTGGAGAATGAGCAGTTCTTC. This codes for CASSLIPPPQGAVENEQFF.

This clonotype appeared many times. The chain joins TRBV5-4 to TRBJ2-3, with 10 nucleotides matching TRBD2. The CDR3 runs 16 residues. V trimming: 4 bases; J trimming: 1 base; junction bases outside the gene matches: 6. The germline CDR1 and CDR2 sequences are SGHNT and YYREEE (reference sequence). CDR3 nucleotide sequence: TGTGCCAGCAGCCGCCACCTAGCGGGGGGCACAGATACGCAGTATTTT. This translates into CASSRHLAGGTDTQYF. Full variable domain (remainder filled in from reference TRBV5-4 and TRBJ2-3): ETGVTQSPTHLIKTRGQQVTLRCSSQSGHNTVSWYQQALGQGPQFIFQYYREEENGRGNFPPRFSGLQFPNYSSELNVNALELDDSALYLCASSRHLAGGTDTQYFGPGTRLTVL.

This clonotype was observed a handful of times. The V gene is TRBV15, the J gene TRBJ2-3; TRBD1 is a possible D gene (5 bases). The CDR3 sequence is 15 residues long. V lost 6 bases and J 4 bases, leaving 17 bases between the germline ends. Germline V gene sequence: CDR1 LNHNV, CDR2 YYDKDF (reference sequence). The CDR3 DNA sequence: TGTGCCACCAGGTTCGTGAAAGGGGCTGCAGATACGCAGTATTTT. Translation: CATRFVKGAADTQYF.

This chain connects TRBV23-1 to TRBJ1-1, with D perhaps TRBD1 (5 bases). TRBV23-1 is flagged as an ORF with uncertain function. CDR3 length: 15 amino acids. The ends were cut back, 5 bases at V and 0 bases at J, with 13 bases in the middle. The CDR3 reads CASSVTGTVNTEAFF. The DNA for the CDR3 is TGCGCCAGCAGTGTTACCGGGACGGTGAACACTGAAGCTTTCTTT.

This clonotype was detected many times. CDR3 coding DNA: TGCGCCAGCCGTACAAACTTCGGACAGGGGAGTTCACCCCTCCACTTT. As protein: CASRTNFGQGSSPLHF. The chain employs TRBV5-1 and TRBJ1-6; TRBD1 matches 9 bases. Germline loops: CDR1 SGHRS, CDR2 YFSETQ. V trimming: 7 bases; J trimming: 9 bases; junction bases outside the gene matches: 14. The CDR3 runs 16 residues.

This clonotype appeared many times. This chain uses TRBV19 with TRBJ2-3; D uncertain. The germline gives CDR1 LNHDA, CDR2 SQIVND (reference sequence). Trimming stripped 8 bases from V and 5 bases from J, with 11 bases between. The CDR3 runs to 12 residues. The CDR3 sequence is CASGVRGDTQYF. Here the CDR3 DNA reads TGTGCCAGTGGGGTCCGCGGAGATACGCAGTATTTT.

A few counts support this clonotype. The V and J genes are TRBV20-1 and TRBJ2-3; TRBD1 aligns across 7 bases. CDR1 is DFQATT and CDR2 is SNEGSKA in the germline V gene (reference sequence). V shed 0 bases and J 6 bases; nucleotides not matched to a gene: 3. The CDR3 spans 13 residues. CDR3 nucleotides: TGCAGTGCTAGAGATACAGGGGTGGATACGCAGTATTTT. It encodes CSARDTGVDTQYF.

This clonotype was seen a handful of times. The chain employs TRBV28 and TRBJ2-7; 8 positions agree with TRBD2. This CDR3 has 14 residues. In germline, CDR1 is MDHEN, CDR2 SYDVKM. The V and J ends lost 4 bases and 4 bases, in that order; junction bases with no gene match: 6. The CDR3 region is CASSYSGAEYEQYF. The CDR3 DNA reads as TGTGCCAGCAGTTATAGCGGGGCCGAATACGAGCAGTACTTC.

There are a few counts of this clonotype. One end of the junction does not line up with germline, which may come from a read error. The rearrangement uses TRBV7-7 and TRBJ2-2; D unresolved. The CDR3 is 17 amino acids. Germline-derived CDR1 and CDR2 are SSHAT and FNYEAQ (reference sequence). CDR3 sequence (DNA): TGTGCTAGCAGCTTTTCCCCGTCCCCAGGAAACACCGGGGAGCTGTTTTTT. It is translated as CASSFSPSPGNTGELFF.

CDR3: CASARGRFSYEQYV. CDR3 nucleotide sequence: TGTGCCAGCGCCCGGGGCAGGTTCTCCTACGAGCAGTACGTC. This chain connects TRBV27 to TRBJ2-7; TRBD1 or TRBD2 may be the D gene (5 bases each). The CDR3 length is 14 residues. Germline V lookup: CDR1 MNHEY, CDR2 SMNVEV (reference sequence). Trimming stripped 8 bases from V and 0 bases from J, with 14 bases between.

This clonotype was seen more than once but under ten times. The chain links TRBV11-3 to TRBJ2-2; 7 bases match TRBD2. Trimming cost V 2 bases and J 6 bases; bases outside gene matches: 3. Germline CDR1 is SGHNT and CDR2 is YENEEA. This CDR3 is built from 14 residues. In DNA form, the CDR3 reads TGTGCCAGCAGCTTATTTGGGGGGGCCGGGGAGCTGTTTTTT. As protein: CASSLFGGAGELFF.

The chain is built from TRBV28 and TRBJ2-5, with D uncertain. The CDR3 contains 15 residues. Looked up from germline, CDR1 is MDHEN and CDR2 is SYDVKM. Between the trimmed V and J ends, which lost 6 bases and 2 bases, there was a span of 16 bases. CDR3 region: CASSQVAWPQETQYF. DNA for the CDR3: TGTGCCAGCAGCCAGGTGGCCTGGCCGCAAGAGACCCAGTACTTC.

This sequence joins TRBV21-1 and TRBJ1-2. TRBV21-1 is annotated as a pseudogene. CDR3 size: 13 residues. The CDR3 bases are TGTGCCAGCAGCAAAGGAAGGGTGACTGGCTACACCTTC. Amino acid sequence: CASSKGRVTGYTF.

This clonotype came up a few times. The chain's CDR3 is CASGRGERNSPLHF. CDR3 DNA sequence: TGTGCCAGCGGGCGTGGGGAAAGAAATTCACCCCTCCACTTT. The chain joins TRBV6-5 to TRBJ1-6; D is unresolved. This CDR3 contains 14 residues. Trimming stripped 8 bases from V and 7 bases from J, with 15 bases between. CDR1 is MNHEY, CDR2 SVGAGI, per germline.

This clonotype was seen at least ten times. The chain joins TRBV20-1 to TRBJ1-2; TRBD1 matches 7 bases. J was trimmed by 4 bases and V by 1 base; bases with no gene match: 3. Per germline, CDR1 DFQATT and CDR2 SNEGSKA (reference sequence). The CDR3 has 13 residues. The CDR3 is CSARGDRPYGYTF. The CDR3 bases are TGCAGTGCTAGAGGGGACAGACCCTATGGCTACACCTTC.

The V and J genes are TRBV3-1 and TRBJ2-7; D is undetermined. CDR3 length equals 19 residues. The germline gives CDR1 LGHDT, CDR2 YNNKEL (reference sequence). Trimming pared 4 bases from V and 4 bases from J, leaving 29 bases between. The CDR3, as DNA: TGTGCCAGCAGCCCACTATTACAACTTACCTCCAGACCACCATACGAGCAGTACTTC. This encodes CASSPLLQLTSRPPYEQYF.

Only a few counts were recorded for this clonotype. J is TRBJ1-1 and V is TRBV7-9; no reliable D call. CDR3 length: 14 amino acids. The germline V gene has CDR1 SEHNR and CDR2 FQNEAQ (reference sequence). V lost 0 bases and J lost 0, with 5 bases in between. The CDR3 loop reads CASSLAYLNTEAFF. The CDR3 bases are TGTGCCAGCAGCTTAGCCTATTTGAACACTGAAGCTTTCTTT.

In this sample, this clonotype turned up many times. The V gene is TRBV6-6, the J gene TRBJ2-7, with TRBD1 identical over 9 bases. CDR3 length: 14 amino acids. Germline V gene sequence: CDR1 MNHNY, CDR2 SVGAGI (reference sequence). J lost 7 bases, V lost 5 bases, and 9 bases had no gene match. CDR3 DNA sequence: TGTGCCAGCAGTCGTCAGGACAGGGGACGGGAGCAGTACGTC. Amino acid sequence: CASSRQDRGREQYV.

The chain recombines TRBV25-1 with TRBJ1-2, with a tentative D call TRBD1 (5 bases). The CDR3 has 13 residues. Germline V lookup: CDR1 MGHDK, CDR2 SYGVNS. V gave up 2 bases and J gave up 4 bases, with 8 bases separating them. DNA of the CDR3: TGTGCCAGCAGTGAAGCAGGGACCTATGGCTACACCTTC. Protein product: CASSEAGTYGYTF.

A few counts support this clonotype. The chain combines TRBV18 with TRBJ2-7; 7 nucleotides line up with TRBD2. J gave up 0 bases and V 0 bases, and 2 bases lay outside the gene matches. The CDR3 runs 15 residues. Germline V lookup: CDR1 KGHSH, CDR2 LQKENI. In nucleotides, the CDR3 is TGTGCCAGCTCACCACCGGGGGGGACCTCCTACGAGCAGTACTTC. Its translation is CASSPPGGTSYEQYF.

This clonotype was observed at least ten times. The chain carries TRBV6-1 and TRBJ1-5; 12 bases fit TRBD1. The CDR3 has 16 residues. From germline, CDR1 is MNHNS and CDR2 SASEGT. V gave up 2 bases and J gave up 6 bases; unmatched junction bases: 5. The CDR3 loop is CASSEWGQGASQPQHF. In DNA form, the CDR3 reads TGTGCCAGCAGTGAATGGGGACAGGGGGCTAGTCAGCCCCAGCATTTT.

There are many counts of this clonotype. This chain connects TRBV12-3 or TRBV12-4 to TRBJ1-2, with D perhaps TRBD1 (5 bases). The V gene lost 6 bases and the J gene lost 7 bases, with 15 bases spanning the gap. This CDR3 region has 13 residues. CDR3 region: CASRPTRGGGYTF. The CDR3 DNA follows: TGTGCCAGCAGACCTACCCGGGGGGGTGGCTACACCTTC.